The 32 T cell receptor beta chains below come from one sample, sequenced in a study of T cells after yellow fever vaccination. TCRdb re-called the 5' RACE reads through MiXCR, storing one row per CDR3 protein. The sample records hundreds of thousands of distinct CDR3 sequences, around a sixth being singletons. The material sequenced was PBMCs, taken before the yellow fever booster vaccination. Receptors were obtained from a man aged 18 to 35 who received the YFV17D yellow fever vaccine.

This clonotype was seen only a few times. The chain combines TRBV12-3 or TRBV12-4 with TRBJ2-7; TRBD1 might be the D (6 bases). The CDR3 length is 12 residues. The V gene lost 3 bases and the J gene lost 5 bases, with 8 bases spanning the gap. CDR3 sequence reads: CASSFGGDEQYF. CDR3 DNA sequence: TGTGCCAGCAGTTTTGGGGGCGACGAGCAGTACTTC.

The sample holds many counts of this clonotype. DNA for the CDR3: TGCAGTGCTAAAGGACAGGGGGCCTCTTCGAACACCGGGGAGCTGTTTTTT. This sequence encodes CSAKGQGASSNTGELFF. V usage is TRBV20-1 and J usage is TRBJ2-2; TRBD1 matches 11 bases. CDR3 length equals 17 residues. CDR1 is DFQATT and CDR2 is SNEGSKA in the germline V gene (reference sequence). Germline trimming cut 4 bases from V and 0 bases from J; bases unmatched to any gene: 7.

This clonotype was counted only a few times. This chain joins TRBV14 and TRBJ1-1, with 7 positions matching TRBD1. The CDR3 sequence is 13 residues long. J gave up 8 bases and V 0 bases, and 3 bases lay outside the gene matches. Germline V gives CDR1 SGHDN, CDR2 FVKESK. CDR3 protein: CASSQERQGEAFF. In nucleotides, the CDR3 is TGTGCCAGCAGCCAAGAAAGACAGGGAGAAGCTTTCTTT.

The chain carries TRBV15 and TRBJ2-7; D is unresolved. With 0 bases removed from V and 0 bases from J, the gap between germline ends came to 9 bases. This CDR3 is built from 15 residues. Looked up from germline, CDR1 is LNHNV and CDR2 is YYDKDF (reference sequence). CDR3 DNA: TGTGCCACCAGCAGAGATCCTGAACGCTCCTACGAGCAGTACTTC. Its protein product is CATSRDPERSYEQYF.

This clonotype was seen ten or more times. The genes are TRBV6-5 and TRBJ1-5, with a tentative D call TRBD1 (6 bases). The CDR3 has 13 amino acids. The germline V gene encodes CDR1 MNHEY and CDR2 SVGAGI. The V end lost 3 bases, the J end lost 7 bases, and 10 bases lay between the germline ends. The CDR3: CASSYNRAQPQHF. CDR3 DNA sequence: TGTGCCAGCAGTTATAACAGGGCGCAGCCCCAGCATTTT.

Concerning this clonotype itself: One end of the junction fails to match germline, which may point to a read error. The chain links TRBV12-3 or TRBV12-4 to TRBJ1-5; D uncertain. The CDR3 covers 8 residues. The CDR3 nucleotides read TGTGCCAGCAGTTTTTCGTATTTT. Amino acid sequence: CASSFSYF.

This clonotype showed up just a few times. V and J are TRBV27 and TRBJ2-1, with D unresolved. Germline V gene sequence: CDR1 MNHEY, CDR2 SMNVEV (reference sequence). Trimming removed 3 bases at V and 6 bases at J, with 12 bases between. The CDR3 is 14 amino acids. As DNA, the CDR3 is TGTGCCAGCAGTTTTAGAGACTTTACCAATGAGCAGTTCTTC. Protein: CASSFRDFTNEQFF.

The gene calls are TRBV3-1 and TRBJ2-3, with D perhaps assigned TRBD1 or TRBD2 (5 bases each). Looked up from germline, CDR1 is LGHDT and CDR2 is YNNKEL (reference sequence). With 1 base removed from V and 2 bases from J, the gap between germline ends came to 13 bases. CDR3 length equals 16 residues. In DNA, the CDR3 is TGTGCCAGCAGCCAAGCCCCGGGACGTACCACAGATACGCAGTATTTT. It encodes CASSQAPGRTTDTQYF.

The genes are TRBV18 and TRBJ2-1, with D perhaps TRBD1 or TRBD2 (6 bases each). Trimming shortened V by 0 bases and J by 3 bases, and 9 bases separated the two germline ends. From germline, CDR1 is KGHSH and CDR2 LQKENI. CDR3 size: 15 residues. The CDR3: CASSPPGGLYNEQFF. The CDR3 coding sequence is TGTGCCAGCTCACCACCCGGGGGCCTCTACAATGAGCAGTTCTTC. The full variable domain, in which reference TRBV18 and TRBJ2-1 provide the parts outside the CDR3, is NAGVMQNPRHLVRRRGQEARLRCSPMKGHSHVYWYRQLPEEGLKFMVYLQKENIIDESGMPKERFSAEFPKEGPSILRIQQVVRGDSAAYFCASSPPGGLYNEQFFGPGTRLTVL.

The CDR3 coding sequence is TGTGCCAGCAGTGGAGAGGGACAGAACTATGGCTACACCTTC. This encodes CASSGEGQNYGYTF. The chain couples TRBV6-1 to TRBJ1-2; 7 bases agree with TRBD1. Germline trimming cut 4 bases from V and 2 bases from J; bases unmatched to any gene: 4. The V gene's germline CDR1 is MNHNS and CDR2 SASEGT. The CDR3 runs to 14 residues.

The table lists this clonotype with a few counts. The chain joins TRBV5-1 to TRBJ1-4; no firm D call. The CDR3 spans 16 residues. Per the germline V gene, CDR1 is SGHRS and CDR2 is YFSETQ. Trimming left V 0 bases short and J 7 bases short, with 16 bases between. The CDR3 nucleotides are TGCGCCAGCAGCTTGGACAGCGGTTATACGGGTGAAAAACTGTTTTTT. It specifies CASSLDSGYTGEKLFF.

J is TRBJ2-6 and V is TRBV4-2; 12 nucleotides match TRBD2. Trimming took 8 bases from V and 0 from J; bases not matched to a gene: 5. The germline CDR1 and CDR2 sequences are LGHNA and YNFKEQ. This CDR3 contains 17 residues. The CDR3 sequence is CASLGLAGFSGANVLTF. In DNA, the CDR3 is TGTGCCAGCCTTGGACTAGCGGGGTTCTCTGGGGCCAACGTCCTGACTTTC.

The rearrangement links TRBV3-1 to TRBJ2-3, with 12 nucleotides matching TRBD2. CDR3 length: 16 residues. Germline loops: CDR1 LGHDT, CDR2 YNNKEL (reference sequence). J was trimmed by 5 bases and V by 4 bases; bases with no gene match: 7. The CDR3 region has the DNA TGTGCCAGCAGCCGAGCTAGCGGGGGGGCCGGAGATACGCAGTATTTT. Translation gives CASSRASGGAGDTQYF.

In this sample, this clonotype turned up a few times. V and J are TRBV7-2 and TRBJ1-2; 12 nucleotides align to TRBD1. This CDR3 region has 17 residues. CDR1 and CDR2 (germline): SGHTA, FQGNSA. V shed 5 bases, J shed 2 bases, and the junction held 9 bases outside the gene matches. The DNA of the CDR3 is TGTGCCAGCAGCCCCACCGGGACAGGGGGCGGGAACTATGGCTACACCTTC. It specifies CASSPTGTGGGNYGYTF.

The V call is TRBV6-5, the J call TRBJ1-1; 8 positions match TRBD1. With V trimmed by 6 bases and J by 5 bases, 5 bases remained unmatched. The CDR3 has 13 residues. CDR1 and CDR2 (germline): MNHEY, SVGAGI. CDR3 loop: CASRRQGRTEAFF. CDR3 in DNA: TGTGCCAGCAGACGACAGGGGAGGACTGAAGCTTTCTTT.

This clonotype showed up just a few times. V usage is TRBV5-1 and J usage is TRBJ1-2; D is ambiguous. This CDR3 is 15 amino acids long. CDR1 is SGHRS, CDR2 YFSETQ, per germline. V was clipped by 0 bases and J by 2 bases, with 11 bases between them. The CDR3: CASSLGSATNYGYTF. CDR3 nucleotide sequence: TGCGCCAGCAGCTTGGGGTCGGCTACCAACTATGGCTACACCTTC.

The chain recombines TRBV6-5 with TRBJ1-2; maybe TRBD1 (6 bases). Germline values: CDR1 MNHEY, CDR2 SVGAGI. Trimming took off 5 bases at V and 4 bases at J, with 17 bases between the two ends. There are 15 residues in the CDR3. The CDR3 protein is CASSAMLQGGYGYTF. DNA of the CDR3: TGTGCCAGCAGTGCGATGTTACAGGGTGGCTATGGCTACACCTTC.

This rearrangement joins TRBV4-3 to TRBJ2-1; 8 nucleotides align to TRBD2. The CDR3 is 15 residues long. V lost 1 base, J lost 6 bases, and 5 bases stayed unmatched. Germline V lookup: CDR1 LGHNA, CDR2 YSLEER. CDR3 sequence reads: CASSQGTSPGNEQFF. The CDR3 DNA reads TGCGCCAGCAGCCAAGGGACTAGCCCGGGCAATGAGCAGTTCTTC.

The gene calls are TRBV6-6 and TRBJ2-7; 7 bases match TRBD1. Germline V CDR1 and CDR2: MNHNY, SVGAGI (reference sequence). J gave up 4 bases and V 5 bases, and 8 bases lay outside the gene matches. The CDR3 extends over 14 amino acids. CDR3 nucleotide sequence: TGTGCCAGCAGTGACAGGGTTCTCCCGTACGAGCAGTACGTC. Translated: CASSDRVLPYEQYV.

This chain links TRBV12-3 or TRBV12-4 with TRBJ2-7; D unclear. This CDR3 comprises 13 residues. The ends were cut back, 2 bases at V and 7 bases at J, with 12 bases in the middle. CDR3: CASSLYMALEQYF. The CDR3 DNA follows: TGTGCCAGCAGTTTATATATGGCTTTGGAGCAGTACTTC.

This clonotype was detected a few times. The V and J genes are TRBV4-1 and TRBJ1-1; D may be TRBD1 (6 bases). V dropped 4 bases and J dropped 8 bases, with 23 bases sitting between them. The CDR3 spans 16 residues. From germline, CDR1 is MGHRA and CDR2 YSYEKL. The CDR3 nucleotides read TGCGCCAGCAGCCCCCGAAGCAACAGGGCGATTCTGGAAGCTTTCTTT. It encodes CASSPRSNRAILEAFF.

This clonotype was counted only a few times. This chain connects TRBV12-3 or TRBV12-4 to TRBJ2-2; TRBD1 aligns across 9 bases. The V and J ends lost 6 bases and 4 bases, in that order; junction bases with no gene match: 6. This CDR3 is built from 15 residues. The chain's CDR3 is CASRHRGPGTGELFF. The CDR3 DNA reads TGTGCCAGCAGGCACAGGGGGCCTGGCACCGGGGAGCTGTTTTTT.

This clonotype was seen only a few times. The rearrangement uses TRBV5-1 and TRBJ2-7; TRBD1 matches at 8 bases. Germline CDR1 is SGHRS and CDR2 is YFSETQ. The CDR3 is made up of 14 amino acids. Losses at the gene ends were 4 bases for V and 6 bases for J; bases not matched to a gene: 9. This CDR3 is CASSKRTGFLEQYF. The DNA of the CDR3 is TGCGCCAGCAGCAAAAGGACAGGGTTTCTCGAGCAGTACTTC.

This clonotype appeared a few times. V gene TRBV20-1 combines with J gene TRBJ1-1, with D unclear. Trimming removed 2 bases from V and 1 base from J, with 11 bases in between. This CDR3 is 14 amino acids long. Germline V gene lookup returns CDR1 DFQATT and CDR2 SNEGSKA (reference sequence). This chain's CDR3 is CSARSPRQNTEAFF. DNA for the CDR3: TGCAGTGCTAGATCCCCTCGCCAGAACACTGAAGCTTTCTTT.

The rearrangement uses TRBV2 and TRBJ2-2; D is perhaps TRBD1 (5 bases). The CDR3 contains 14 residues. V was clipped by 7 bases and J by 4 bases, with 13 bases between them. CDR1 is SNHLY, CDR2 FYNNEI, per germline. CDR3 region: CASKFGQGTGELFF. DNA for the CDR3: TGTGCCAGCAAGTTTGGGCAGGGCACCGGGGAGCTGTTTTTT.

The chain combines TRBV6-2 or TRBV6-3 with TRBJ1-4; D possibly corresponds to TRBD1 (5 bases). The CDR3 runs 14 residues. V lost 7 bases and J 8 bases, leaving 17 bases between the germline ends. The germline V gene encodes CDR1 MNHEY and CDR2 SVGEGT. The CDR3 DNA reads TGTGCCAGCACGACCGGGACTGTGTCCGAAAAACTGTTTTTT. Its protein product is CASTTGTVSEKLFF.

This chain joins TRBV9 and TRBJ1-1; D call uncertain. CDR3 length equals 15 residues. Between the trimmed V and J ends, which lost 4 bases and 1 base, there was a span of 14 bases. Germline-derived CDR1 and CDR2 are SGDLS and YYNGEE. The CDR3 reads CASSLSPGSNTEAFF. The CDR3 DNA follows: TGTGCCAGCAGCCTTAGCCCGGGGTCGAACACTGAAGCTTTCTTT.

A few counts support this clonotype. The gene calls are TRBV7-2 and TRBJ1-1; the D gene is possibly TRBD1 (5 bases). The V gene's germline CDR1 is SGHTA and CDR2 FQGNSA. The V end was cut by 5 bases, the J end by 4 bases, with 17 bases between. There are 15 residues in the CDR3. The CDR3 region is CASSPILAGVTEAFF. In DNA, the CDR3 is TGTGCCAGCAGCCCCATCTTGGCGGGGGTCACTGAAGCTTTCTTT.

This clonotype was counted a few times. The genes are TRBV5-1 and TRBJ2-5, with 7 bases fitting TRBD1. In germline, CDR1 is SGHRS, CDR2 YFSETQ. Losses at the gene ends were 4 bases for V and 3 bases for J; bases not matched to a gene: 6. This CDR3 contains 14 residues. CDR3 sequence: CASSPQGQKETQYF. DNA of the CDR3: TGCGCCAGCAGCCCCCAGGGACAGAAAGAGACCCAGTACTTC.

This clonotype was observed a few times. The V call is TRBV2, the J call TRBJ2-1; 12 nucleotides align to TRBD2. The CDR3 covers 15 residues. Trimming cost V 6 bases and J 8 bases; bases outside gene matches: 8. Germline CDR1 reads SNHLY; CDR2 reads FYNNEI. The CDR3 nucleotides are TGTGCCAGCAGCCGTGGACTAGCGGGGATCCATGAGCAGTTCTTC. Residues: CASSRGLAGIHEQFF.

This clonotype was seen only a few times. The V call is TRBV20-1, the J call TRBJ2-3; TRBD2 agrees at 8 bases. Germline CDR1 DFQATT, CDR2 SNEGSKA (reference sequence). Trimming cost V 0 bases and J 9 bases; bases outside gene matches: 8. This CDR3 is 14 amino acids long. The CDR3 DNA is TGCAGTGCTAGAGAGGGACTAGACCTGTCCACGCAGTATTTT. It yields the protein CSAREGLDLSTQYF.

The chain combines TRBV7-2 with TRBJ1-4; D gene unclear. V was trimmed by 6 bases and J by 0 bases, leaving 11 bases between them. This CDR3 region has 15 residues. Germline CDR1 reads SGHTA; CDR2 reads FQGNSA. The CDR3, as DNA: TGTGCCAGCAGACGGGCCCTCGCAACTAATGAAAAACTGTTTTTT. It translates to CASRRALATNEKLFF. Together with reference TRBV7-2 and TRBJ1-4, the CDR3 gives the full variable domain: GAGVSQSPSNKVTEKGKDVELRCDPISGHTALYWYRQSLGQGLEFLIYFQGNSAPDKSGLPSDRFSAERTGGSVSTLTIQRTQQEDSAVYLCASRRALATNEKLFFGSGTQLSVL.